This TCR beta chain was obtained from a study of OX40 agonist ivuxolimab in advanced cancers. This clone occurred once. TCRdb keeps only in-frame clones here, not all; method: immunoSEQ multiplex PCR. The table lists more than 40,000 clones, about 88% of them singletons. The CDR3 spans 15 residues. Trimming took 6 bases from V and 8 from J; bases not matched to a gene: 16. The V gene's germline CDR1 is SEHNR and CDR2 FQNEAQ (reference sequence). Sequencing was performed on CD4+ or CD8+ T cells sorted from blood, taken in a trial of the OX40 agonist ivuxolimab. The clonotype was recovered from an adult with an advanced solid tumor such as melanoma, head and neck, liver or kidney cancer. The chain links TRBV7-9 to TRBJ2-7; 7 bases match TRBD1. CDR3 bases: TGTGCCAGCAGGGCCATGGGGACAGCGTCGAGTAAGCAGTACTTC. Translating gives CASRAMGTASSKQYF.